Listed here are 22 T cell receptor beta chains from one sample, sequenced in a study of T cell repertoires in cytomegalovirus infection. For these receptors, no antigen is known. TCRdb re-analysed the reads in MiXCR, keeping a single row per CDR3 protein. The top ten hold approximately 59% of the sample, which has some 200,000 distinct CDR3 sequences, 35% to 40% seen once. Sequenced here: CD8+ T cells from cultured PBMCs, sampled from culture after CMV antigen stimulation. These receptors were obtained from a human donor in good health (CMV status not recorded). Some clones in this sample may be carry-over from other donors' samples.

This clonotype appeared a single time. This chain uses TRBV10-3 with TRBJ1-5; a weak D match, TRBD1 (5 bases). V gave up 0 bases and J gave up 4 bases, with 16 bases separating them. CDR3 size: 17 residues. CDR1 ENHRY and CDR2 SYGVKD come from the germline V gene. CDR3 residues: CAISESSSAAGNQPQHF. In DNA form, the CDR3 reads TGTGCCATCAGTGAGTCATCGTCAGCTGCAGGGAATCAGCCCCAGCATTTT.

This chain links TRBV2 with TRBJ1-2; no reliable D call. CDR1 and CDR2 (germline): SNHLY, FYNNEI. The length of the CDR3 is 11 residues. V was pared by 1 base and J by 4 bases, with 1 base between. Written as DNA, the CDR3 is TGTGCCAGCAGTGAAGGCTATGGCTACACCTTC. This codes for CASSEGYGYTF. Variable domain in full (rest from reference TRBV2 and TRBJ1-2): EPEVTQTPSHQVTQMGQEVILRCVPISNHLYFYWYRQILGQKVEFLVSFYNNEISEKSEIFDDQFSVERPDGSNFTLKIRSTKLEDSAMYFCASSEGYGYTFGSGTRLTVV.

Only a few counts were recorded for this clonotype. The chain couples TRBV7-8 to TRBJ2-7; a possible D gene is TRBD1 (6 bases). The CDR3 spans 15 residues. V was shortened by 3 bases and J by 0 bases, with 12 bases between the two germline ends. Germline V lookup: CDR1 SGHVS, CDR2 FQNEAQ. CDR3 amino acids: CASSLYVDSSYEQYF. The CDR3 DNA follows: TGTGCCAGCAGCTTGTATGTGGACAGCTCCTACGAGCAGTACTTC.

This clonotype was seen more than once but under ten times. V and J are TRBV27 and TRBJ2-3; TRBD2 aligns across 8 bases. Trimming at V came to 5 bases and at J to 5 bases, leaving 9 bases not matched to a gene. Germline values: CDR1 MNHEY, CDR2 SMNVEV (reference sequence). This CDR3 has 15 residues. The CDR3 loop is CASSPRRGVRDTQYF. The CDR3 DNA is TGTGCCAGCAGTCCTCGGCGGGGGGTCAGAGATACGCAGTATTTT.

This chain joins TRBV11-1 and TRBJ2-1, with D possibly being TRBD1 (6 bases). Germline CDR1 and CDR2: SGHAT and FQDESV (reference sequence). The CDR3 has 14 amino acids. V lost 2 bases to trimming and J lost 2 bases, with 7 bases between them. This chain's CDR3 is CASSLNRAYNEQFF. Written as DNA, the CDR3 is TGTGCCAGCAGCTTAAACAGGGCCTACAATGAGCAGTTCTTC. Combining the CDR3 with reference TRBV11-1 and TRBJ2-1 gives the whole variable domain EAEVAQSPRYKITEKSQAVAFWCDPISGHATLYWYRQILGQGPELLVQFQDESVVDDSQLPKDRFSAERLKGVDSTLKIQPAELGDSAMYLCASSLNRAYNEQFFGPGTRLTVL.

In this sample, this clonotype turned up a few times. This rearrangement joins TRBV4-1 to TRBJ2-4, with D perhaps matching TRBD1 (5 bases). The germline V gene encodes CDR1 MGHRA and CDR2 YSYEKL. The CDR3 runs to 16 residues. Trimming stripped 1 base from V and 5 bases from J, with 15 bases between. CDR3 sequence reads: CASSQAPRGRENIQYF. CDR3 sequence (DNA): TGCGCCAGCAGCCAAGCTCCAAGGGGCCGAGAAAACATTCAGTACTTC.

The rearrangement uses TRBV7-2 and TRBJ1-5, with D possibly being TRBD1 (5 bases). Trimming took off 2 bases at V and 0 bases at J, with 11 bases between the two ends. Germline CDR1 reads SGHTA; CDR2 reads FQGNSA. There are 16 residues in the CDR3. The CDR3 DNA reads TGTGCCAGCAGCTTACGGGGGGGGTATAGCAATCAGCCCCAGCATTTT. Translating gives CASSLRGGYSNQPQHF.

The CDR3 bases are TGTGCCAGCAGTCCGGGAGGGGGAGGTCAGCCCCAGCATTTT. It encodes CASSPGGGGQPQHF. This chain connects TRBV7-2 to TRBJ1-5; D might be TRBD1 (6 bases). This CDR3 is 14 amino acids long. The V end was cut by 6 bases, the J end by 6 bases, with 15 bases between. Germline V lookup: CDR1 SGHTA, CDR2 FQGNSA.

J is TRBJ2-3 and V is TRBV2; 8 positions match TRBD2. CDR3 length: 15 residues. Germline V gene data show CDR1 as SNHLY and CDR2 as FYNNEI. Trimming cost V 1 base and J 5 bases; bases outside gene matches: 5. The DNA for the CDR3 is TGTGCCAGCAGTGAAGAAGCGGGAGAACGAGATACGCAGTATTTT. As protein: CASSEEAGERDTQYF.

V usage is TRBV10-3 and J usage is TRBJ2-3, with 8 nucleotides matching TRBD1. V shed 5 bases, J shed 2 bases, and the junction held 6 bases outside the gene matches. The germline V gene encodes CDR1 ENHRY and CDR2 SYGVKD. The CDR3 is 15 amino acids. This CDR3 reads CAISQGDRITDTQYF. DNA of the CDR3: TGTGCCATCAGTCAGGGGGACAGGATCACAGATACGCAGTATTTT.

This chain joins TRBV11-2 and TRBJ2-4, with D perhaps being TRBD1 or TRBD2 (5 bases each). There are 16 residues in the CDR3. In germline, CDR1 is SGHAT, CDR2 FQNNGV. Trimming cost V 5 bases and J 5 bases, with 19 bases left between them. The CDR3 nucleotides are TGTGCCAGCAGCGCCCAGCTCGGGCTGGGGGAAAACATTCAGTACTTC. Residues: CASSAQLGLGENIQYF.

The V and J genes are TRBV27 and TRBJ2-3, with D tentatively TRBD1 or TRBD2 (5 bases each). Germline lookup yields CDR1 MNHEY and CDR2 SMNVEV (reference sequence). Trimming left V 3 bases short and J 3 bases short, with 10 bases between. CDR3 length: 14 amino acids. DNA of the CDR3: TGTGCCAGCAGTTTCGGGGACGGGACAGATACGCAGTATTTT. Its protein product is CASSFGDGTDTQYF.

The chain couples TRBV7-6 to TRBJ1-2; 7 nucleotides match TRBD1. This CDR3 has 13 residues. The V gene end was trimmed by 5 bases and the J gene end by 6 bases; junction bases not matched to a gene: 6. From germline, CDR1 is SGHVS and CDR2 FNYEAQ. In DNA, the CDR3 is TGTGCCAGCAGCACAAACAGGGGCCATGGCTACACCTTC. Its protein product is CASSTNRGHGYTF.

The gene calls are TRBV7-4 and TRBJ2-1; D not resolved. The length of the CDR3 is 13 residues. Trimming took off 7 bases at V and 0 bases at J, with 7 bases between the two ends. Germline-derived CDR1 and CDR2 are SGHVT and SQSDAQ. CDR3 in amino acids: CASIEGSYNEQFF. The CDR3 region has the DNA TGTGCCAGCATCGAAGGCTCCTACAATGAGCAGTTCTTC.

In this sample, this clonotype turned up a few times. V gene TRBV4-1 combines with J gene TRBJ2-1; 7 bases agree with TRBD1. The V gene's germline CDR1 is MGHRA and CDR2 YSYEKL. V gave up 5 bases and J gave up 8 bases; unmatched junction bases: 9. The CDR3 loop spans 14 amino acids. CDR3 sequence: CASSYGTAVDEQFF. The CDR3 DNA reads TGCGCCAGCAGCTACGGGACAGCTGTCGATGAGCAGTTCTTC.

This clonotype appeared a few times. The chain carries TRBV7-9 and TRBJ1-2; D might be TRBD1 (6 bases). V shed 1 base and J shed 4 bases, with 10 bases lying between them. The CDR3 contains 14 residues. From germline, CDR1 is SEHNR and CDR2 FQNEAQ (reference sequence). CDR3 nucleotide sequence: TGTGCCAGCAGCTTAGACAGGGTCGGCTATGGCTACACCTTC. It yields the protein CASSLDRVGYGYTF. The full variable domain, with the rest looked up from reference TRBV7-9 and TRBJ1-2, is DTGVSQNPRHKITKRGQNVTFRCDPISEHNRLYWYRQTLGQGPEFLTYFQNEAQLEKSRLLSDRFSAERPKGSFSTLEIQRTEQGDSAMYLCASSLDRVGYGYTFGSGTRLTVV.

This clonotype was seen only a few times. The chain uses TRBV6-1 and TRBJ1-1; D is undetermined. This CDR3 region has 15 residues. CDR1 and CDR2 (germline): MNHNS, SASEGT. Trimming shortened V by 7 bases and J by 3 bases, and 18 bases separated the two germline ends. CDR3 nucleotide sequence: TGTGCCAGCACTATAGTTATGGGCAAGGACACTGAAGCTTTCTTT. This gives the protein CASTIVMGKDTEAFF.

With respect to this clonotype: The missing conserved phenylalanine or tryptophan at the end of this CDR3 makes a read error likely. The gene calls are TRBV27 and TRBJ2-7; no reliable D call. CDR1 and CDR2 (germline): MNHEY, SMNVEV (reference sequence). V was trimmed by 3 bases and J by 0 bases, leaving 6 bases between them. This CDR3 has 13 residues. This chain's CDR3 is CASSFSSSYEQYL. CDR3 coding DNA: TGTGCCAGCAGTTTCTCCAGCTCCTACGAGCAGTACTTA.

This clonotype was detected a few times. The chain employs TRBV28 and TRBJ2-5, with D tentatively TRBD2 (5 bases). V shed 8 bases and J shed 5 bases, with 12 bases lying between them. Germline-derived CDR1 and CDR2 are MDHEN and SYDVKM. The CDR3 extends over 12 amino acids. CDR3 nucleotides: TGTGCCAGCGAGGGTCTTTGGGAGACCCAGTACTTC. Protein sequence: CASEGLWETQYF.

The gene calls are TRBV27 and TRBJ2-7, with 15 bases that match TRBD2. Per the germline V gene, CDR1 is MNHEY and CDR2 is SMNVEV (reference sequence). This CDR3 is 14 amino acids long. Trimming cost V 6 bases and J 6 bases; bases outside gene matches: 3. Written as DNA, the CDR3 is TGTGCCAGCAGAACGGGACTAGCGGGAGGCGAGCAGTACTTC. This gives the protein CASRTGLAGGEQYF.

This clonotype was picked up many times. The chain carries TRBV24-1 and TRBJ2-1; tentatively, D is TRBD1 (6 bases). Trimming took off 3 bases at V and 6 bases at J, with 32 bases between the two ends. Germline V gene lookup returns CDR1 KGHDR and CDR2 SFDVKD. The CDR3 extends over 21 amino acids. The CDR3, as DNA: TGTGCCACCAGTGATCCGTGGGGTGGGATCGACAGGTTCTCTCCAGGCAATGAGCAGTTCTTC. Translated, it gives CATSDPWGGIDRFSPGNEQFF.

This chain uses TRBV7-9 with TRBJ2-7, with 11 bases identical to TRBD2. Germline V gene data show CDR1 as SEHNR and CDR2 as FQNEAQ (reference sequence). Trimming removed 4 bases from V and 2 bases from J; junction bases left unmatched: 7. The CDR3 spans 16 residues. CDR3 nucleotide sequence: TGTGCCAGCAGCTGGGCTACTAGCGGGGGTACCTACGAGCAGTACTTC. This encodes CASSWATSGGTYEQYF.